The T cell receptor beta chain under discussion was sequenced for a study of blood T cell repertoires in COVID-19. The overall study: Italy, Spain and the United States were the sources of the convalescent and acute COVID-19 samples.

Clones were read by immunoSEQ multiplex PCR, and TCRdb kept only the in-frame ones, dropping some. The sample consists of over 150,000 clones, 60% to 85% of them appearing once. This clonotype was sampled from a man older than 75 with acute or convalescent COVID-19. The sequenced sample was peripheral blood.

The CDR3: CASSKTPVGLDNQPQHF. CDR3 DNA sequence: TGTGCCAGCAGTAAAACCCCGGTGGGGCTAGACAATCAGCCCCAGCATTTT. The rearrangement uses TRBV2 and TRBJ1-5; the D gene is possibly TRBD1 (5 bases). There are 17 residues in the CDR3. V lost 5 bases and J 3 bases, leaving 20 bases between the germline ends. The germline V gene has CDR1 SNHLY and CDR2 FYNNEI.